The rows below give T cell receptor beta chains drawn from one sample of a study of cytomegalovirus exposure and HLA in healthy donors. Method: immunoSEQ multiplex PCR; TCRdb's copy keeps in-frame clones and lacks some. The table shows approximately 150,000 clones, with roughly 76% occurring only once. The specimen sequenced was PBMCs. These TCRs come from a woman younger than 45 in good health and CMV-seronegative. Both conserved end residues are part of each CDR3. D genes are given only for firm matches. Size is stated for part of the rows, as once, few or many counts, or as a class when the clone is expanded.

CDR3 length: 15
D gene: .
V gene: TRBV2
J gene: TRBJ1-2
clone size: .
CDR3 DNA: TGTGCCAGCAGAACTTGGACAATGGTCGGAAATGGCTACACCTTC
CDR3 protein: CASRTWTMVGNGYTF

CDR3 length: 12
D gene: .
V gene: TRBV29-1
J gene: TRBJ1-1
clone size: few
CDR3 DNA: TGCAGCGTTGAAAGAGCGAACACTGAAGCTTTCTTT
CDR3 protein: CSVERANTEAFF

CDR3 length: 16
D gene: .
V gene: TRBV6-6
J gene: TRBJ1-3
clone size: .
CDR3 DNA: TGTGCCAGCAGTTACTTACAGGCCACCTCTGGAAACACCATATATTTT
CDR3 protein: CASSYLQATSGNTIYF

CDR3 length: 18
D gene: TRBD1
V gene: TRBV2
J gene: TRBJ1-5
clone size: once
CDR3 DNA: TGTGCCAGCAGGGTGGACAGGGGGCTGAGACGTGGCAATCAGCCCCAGCATTTT
CDR3 protein: CASRVDRGLRRGNQPQHF

CDR3 length: 16
D gene: TRBD2
V gene: TRBV6-6
J gene: TRBJ2-5
clone size: .
CDR3 DNA: TGTGCCAGCAGTTACATCGGCGGGAGGGCCCAAGAGACCCAGTACTTC
CDR3 protein: CASSYIGGRAQETQYF

CDR3 length: 16
D gene: TRBD2
V gene: TRBV5-5
J gene: TRBJ2-2
clone size: .
CDR3 DNA: TGTGCCAGCAGCTTCATAGCGGGGGGTTGGACCGGGGAGCTGTTTTTT
CDR3 protein: CASSFIAGGWTGELFF

CDR3 length: 15
D gene: .
V gene: TRBV6-4
J gene: TRBJ1-2
clone size: .
CDR3 DNA: TGTGCCAGCAAATGGGGGAGGGGAGGAATCTCTGGCTACACCTTC
CDR3 protein: CASKWGRGGISGYTF

CDR3 length: 17
D gene: .
V gene: TRBV7-2
J gene: TRBJ2-5
clone size: .
CDR3 DNA: TGTGCCAGCAGCTTCTTAAGCCGGACAGTTGATGGGGAGACCCAGTACTTC
CDR3 protein: CASSFLSRTVDGETQYF

CDR3 length: 14
D gene: TRBD2
V gene: TRBV19
J gene: TRBJ2-5
clone size: .
CDR3 DNA: TGTGCCAGTAGGGCGGGAGGCGGACAAGAGACCCAGTACTTC
CDR3 protein: CASRAGGGQETQYF

CDR3 length: 14
D gene: .
V gene: TRBV4-1
J gene: TRBJ1-5
clone size: .
CDR3 DNA: TGCGCCAGCAGTTCGGGACTCAGGGATCAGCCCCAGCATTTT
CDR3 protein: CASSSGLRDQPQHF

CDR3 length: 14
D gene: .
V gene: TRBV30
J gene: TRBJ1-1
clone size: few
CDR3 DNA: TGTGCCTGGAGTGTAGGAGTCTCGGGGACTGAAGCTTTCTTT
CDR3 protein: CAWSVGVSGTEAFF

CDR3 length: 15
D gene: .
V gene: TRBV11-2
J gene: TRBJ1-2
clone size: .
CDR3 DNA: TGTGCCAGCAGCCTAGAAAGGACAGCTAACTATGGCTACACCTTC
CDR3 protein: CASSLERTANYGYTF

CDR3 length: 14
D gene: .
V gene: TRBV10-1
J gene: TRBJ2-7
clone size: .
CDR3 DNA: TGCGCCAGCAGTGAGGGCAACAGGGTTCACGAGCAGTACTTC
CDR3 protein: CASSEGNRVHEQYF

CDR3 length: 14
D gene: TRBD1
V gene: TRBV30
J gene: TRBJ2-1
clone size: few
CDR3 DNA: TGTGCCGGAGTTGAAAGGGGGCGCTACAATGAGCAGTTCTTC
CDR3 protein: CAGVERGRYNEQFF

CDR3 length: 15
D gene: .
V gene: TRBV5-1
J gene: TRBJ1-1
clone size: .
CDR3 DNA: TGCGCCAGCAGCTTGGACAGGCCAAGTGGAACTGAAGCTTTCTTT
CDR3 protein: CASSLDRPSGTEAFF

CDR3 length: 14
D gene: TRBD2
V gene: TRBV5-5
J gene: TRBJ2-7
clone size: .
CDR3 DNA: TGTGCCAGCAGCCCCGGGGCGGGGGCCTACGAGCAGTACTTC
CDR3 protein: CASSPGAGAYEQYF